This T cell receptor beta chain originates from a study of cytomegalovirus exposure and HLA in healthy donors. Study summary: Around 80 million unique TCRs from HLA-typed donors were held in an early data release.

Germline CDR1 is SEHNR and CDR2 is FQNEAQ (reference sequence). The CDR3 has 12 residues. Study results and limitations: Presence/absence analyses treated sequencing depth as roughly uniform across donors. Across donors, most TCRs were seen rarely, yet some public ones were widespread. Association of fewer than 20,000 TCR beta sequences with HLA alleles was found at 0.05 false discovery rate in a later analysis.

As to this clone: Its antigen is unidentified. Relative to the germline gene, one junction end is altered; a read error may explain this.

PCR amplification relied on 60 Vbeta primers (plus 13 Jbeta primers). Assay: immunoSEQ multiplex PCR; the TCRdb copy retains only in-frame clones and omits some. The sample contains 150,000 to 200,000 clones, roughly 70% of which appear only once. The clonotype originates from a woman aged 25 to 45 in good health and CMV-seronegative. This chain connects TRBV7-9 to TRBJ2-7; a possible D gene is TRBD1 (6 bases). The sample consisted of PBMCs. CDR3 in amino acids: CSSTPTGNEQYF. The CDR3 nucleotides are TGTTCCAGCACCCCAACAGGGAACGAGCAGTACTTC.